The clone carrying this T cell receptor beta chain was recorded once. What it binds is not known. This CDR3 contains 16 residues. The V and J ends lost 5 bases and 2 bases, in that order; junction bases with no gene match: 10. Germline CDR1 reads MNHEY; CDR2 reads SVGEGT. These data come from a study of Ad26.COV2.S vaccination and SARS-CoV-2 variants. Study results and caveats: Non-spike TCR breadth was similar in vaccine and placebo recipients.

Treatment reported: some 20 received Ad26.COV2.S at low or high dose, single or two shots; about 5 received placebo; per-sample allocation not given. Vaccine and placebo recipients were sampled on day 63 after the first injection. In Boston, an adult donor aged 18-55 years took part. The vaccine delivered Wuhan-strain SARS-CoV-2 spike through an Ad26 vector. This table comes from immunoSEQ multiplex PCR, and its TCRdb copy is limited to in-frame clones, with some not included. The table has some 300,000 clones, just over 85% seen once. Material: peripheral blood, obtained in a trial of Ad26.COV2.S vaccine versus placebo. The rearrangement uses TRBV6-2 or TRBV6-3 and TRBJ2-7, with TRBD1 matching 9 bases. The source is a person aged 18 to 65 who received the Ad26.COV2.S COVID-19 vaccine or a placebo. In DNA form, the CDR3 reads TGTGCCAGCAGTGACGGGACAGGGAGGTCCGCCTACGAGCAGTACTTC. The encoded protein is CASSDGTGRSAYEQYF.